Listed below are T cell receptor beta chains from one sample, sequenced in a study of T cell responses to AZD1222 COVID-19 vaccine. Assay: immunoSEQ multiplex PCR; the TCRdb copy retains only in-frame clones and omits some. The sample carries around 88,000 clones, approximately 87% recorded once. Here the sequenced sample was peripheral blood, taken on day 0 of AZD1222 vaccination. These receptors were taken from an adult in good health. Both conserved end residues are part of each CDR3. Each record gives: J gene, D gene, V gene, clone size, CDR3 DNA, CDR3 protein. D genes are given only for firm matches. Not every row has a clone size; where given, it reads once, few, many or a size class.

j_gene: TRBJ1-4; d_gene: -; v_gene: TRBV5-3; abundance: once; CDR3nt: TGTGCCAGAAGCTTGCGACGAGGGAATGAAACTAATGAAAAACTGTTTTTT; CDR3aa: CARSLRRGNETNEKLFF
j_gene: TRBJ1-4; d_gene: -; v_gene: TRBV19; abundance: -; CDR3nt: TGTGCCAGTAGTCGGGGGGATAATGAAAAACTGTTTTTT; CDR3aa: CASSRGDNEKLFF
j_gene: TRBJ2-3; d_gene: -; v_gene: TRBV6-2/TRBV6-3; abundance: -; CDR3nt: TGTGCCAGCAGTTCAATTCTATCTAGCACAGATACGCAGTATTTT; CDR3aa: CASSSILSSTDTQYF
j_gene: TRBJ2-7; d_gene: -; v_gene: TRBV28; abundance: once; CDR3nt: TGTGCCAGCAGTTTATACGGCGAGGCGCACGAGCAGTACTTC; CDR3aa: CASSLYGEAHEQYF
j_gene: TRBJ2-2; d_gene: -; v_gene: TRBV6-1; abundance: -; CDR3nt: TGTGCCAGCAGTGAAGTTCTGAACACCGGGGAGCTGTTTTTT; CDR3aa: CASSEVLNTGELFF
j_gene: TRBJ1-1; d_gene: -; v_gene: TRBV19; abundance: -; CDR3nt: TGTGCCATCTCAACCACCGGGGGGCCTACTGAAGCTTTCTTT; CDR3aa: CAISTTGGPTEAFF
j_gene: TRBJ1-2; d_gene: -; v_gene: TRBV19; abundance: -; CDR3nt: TGTGCCAGTAGTATAGTCGGAGGAAACTATGGCTACACCTTC; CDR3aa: CASSIVGGNYGYTF
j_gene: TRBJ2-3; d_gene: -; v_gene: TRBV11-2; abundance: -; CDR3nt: TGTGCCAGCAGCTTGTTAGCCGGGGGGCCTAATACGCAGTATTTT; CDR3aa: CASSLLAGGPNTQYF
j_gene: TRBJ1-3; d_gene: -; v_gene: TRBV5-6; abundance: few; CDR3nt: TGTGCCAGCAGCTCCAGACGGATCTCTGGAAACACCATATATTTT; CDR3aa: CASSSRRISGNTIYF
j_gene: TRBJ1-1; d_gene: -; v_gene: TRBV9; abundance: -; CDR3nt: TGTGCCAGCAGCGTAGGGACAGACAACACTGAAGCTTTCTTT; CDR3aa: CASSVGTDNTEAFF
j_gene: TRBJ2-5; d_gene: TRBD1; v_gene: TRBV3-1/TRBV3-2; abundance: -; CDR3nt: TGTGCCAGCAGCCCCCACCCACAGGGGACGGAGACCCAGTACTTC; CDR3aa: CASSPHPQGTETQYF
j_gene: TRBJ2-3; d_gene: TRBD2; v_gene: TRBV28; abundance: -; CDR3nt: TGTGCCAGTCTAGCGGGAAACACAGATACGCAGTATTTT; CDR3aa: CASLAGNTDTQYF
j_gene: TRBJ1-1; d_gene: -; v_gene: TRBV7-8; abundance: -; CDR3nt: TGTGCCAGCAGCTTAGTCAACTACATGAACACTGAAGCTTTCTTT; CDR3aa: CASSLVNYMNTEAFF
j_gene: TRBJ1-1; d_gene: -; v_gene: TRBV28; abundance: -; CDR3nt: TGTGCCAGCGGAATTCACACTGAAGCTTTCTTT; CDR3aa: CASGIHTEAFF
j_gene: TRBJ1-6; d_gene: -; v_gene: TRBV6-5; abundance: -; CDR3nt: TGTGCCAGCAGTTACTCGGGGGCGCTGGAAAATTCACCCCTCCACTTT; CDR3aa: CASSYSGALENSPLHF
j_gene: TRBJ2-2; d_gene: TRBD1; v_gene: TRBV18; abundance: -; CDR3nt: TGTGCCAGCTCACCCCCCGGGACAGGGAACACCGGGGAGCTGTTTTTT; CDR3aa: CASSPPGTGNTGELFF
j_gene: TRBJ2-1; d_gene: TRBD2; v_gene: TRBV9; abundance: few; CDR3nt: TGTGCCAGCAGCGGGACTAGCGGGATGGGTGAGCAGTTCTTC; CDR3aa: CASSGTSGMGEQFF
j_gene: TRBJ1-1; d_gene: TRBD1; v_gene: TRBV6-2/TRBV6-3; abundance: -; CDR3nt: TGTGCCAGCAGTTCAAACAGGGGGGGAACTGAAGCTTTCTTT; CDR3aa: CASSSNRGGTEAFF
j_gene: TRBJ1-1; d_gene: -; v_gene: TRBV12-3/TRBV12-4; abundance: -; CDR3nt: TGTGCCAGCAGTTTGGGCCCTAACACTGAAGCTTTCTTT; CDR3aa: CASSLGPNTEAFF
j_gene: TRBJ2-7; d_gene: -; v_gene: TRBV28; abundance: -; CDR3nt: TGTGCCAGCAAACCGGGACACGGGGAGCAGTACTTC; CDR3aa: CASKPGHGEQYF
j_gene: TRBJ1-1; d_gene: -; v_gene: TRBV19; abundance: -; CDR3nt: TGTGCCAGTACCACCGACCCACCAAATTTGGCTTTCTTT; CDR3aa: CASTTDPPNLAFF
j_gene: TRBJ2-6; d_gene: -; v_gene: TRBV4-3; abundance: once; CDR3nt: TGCGCCAGCAGCCAGGGGGCCTCTGAGGGGGCCAACGTCCTGACTTTC; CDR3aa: CASSQGASEGANVLTF
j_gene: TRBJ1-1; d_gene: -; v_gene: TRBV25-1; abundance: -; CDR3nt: TGTGCCAGCAGCGTGGACAAAACTGAAGCTTTCTTT; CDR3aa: CASSVDKTEAFF
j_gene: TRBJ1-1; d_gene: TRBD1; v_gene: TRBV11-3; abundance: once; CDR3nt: TGTGCCAGCAGCACCAGGGGGTTCGCTGAAGCTTTCTTT; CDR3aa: CASSTRGFAEAFF
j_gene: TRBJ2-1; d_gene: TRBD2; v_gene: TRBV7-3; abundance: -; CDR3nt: TGTGCCAGCAGCTTAACTAGCGGGGGGGCAAGAGCCAATGAGCAGTTCTTC; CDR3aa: CASSLTSGGARANEQFF
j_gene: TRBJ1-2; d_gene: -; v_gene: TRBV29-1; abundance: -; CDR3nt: TGCAGCGTTGTAAGGGAGGGACGCTACACCTTC; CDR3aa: CSVVREGRYTF
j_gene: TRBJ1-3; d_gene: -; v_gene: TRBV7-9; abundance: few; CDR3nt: TGTGCCAGCAGGCGGGACTCTGGAAACACCATATATTTT; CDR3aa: CASRRDSGNTIYF
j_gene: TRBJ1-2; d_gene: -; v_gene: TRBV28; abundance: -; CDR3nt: TGTGCCAGCAGTTTAGGTGTATGGAGTGGGAGCTATGGCTACACCTTC; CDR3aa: CASSLGVWSGSYGYTF
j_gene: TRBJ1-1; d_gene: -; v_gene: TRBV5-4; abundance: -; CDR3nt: TGTGCCAGCAGCTTAAATGGGGGGCGGATGAACACTGAAGCTTTCTTT; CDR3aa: CASSLNGGRMNTEAFF
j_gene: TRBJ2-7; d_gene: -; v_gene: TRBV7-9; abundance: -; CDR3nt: TGTGCCAGCAGCTTAGAGAACGAGCAGTACTTC; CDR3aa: CASSLENEQYF
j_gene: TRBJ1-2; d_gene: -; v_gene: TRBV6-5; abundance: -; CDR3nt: TGTGCCAGCAGTTACTCGACTAAAAGTCGGGGCTACACCTTC; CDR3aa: CASSYSTKSRGYTF
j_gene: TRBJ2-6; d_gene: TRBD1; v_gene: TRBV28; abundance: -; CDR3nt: TGTGCCAGCAGTTTATACGGGACAGGGGGCAAGGGTGGGGCCAACGTCCTGACTTTC; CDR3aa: CASSLYGTGGKGGANVLTF
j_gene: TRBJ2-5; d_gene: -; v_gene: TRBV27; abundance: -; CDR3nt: TGTGCCAGCAGTCCACATGTAGGTGCTCAAGAGACCCAGTACTTC; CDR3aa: CASSPHVGAQETQYF
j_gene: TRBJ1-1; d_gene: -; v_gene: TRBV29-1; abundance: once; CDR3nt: TGCAGCACTAAAACGGGACCGGTTGATACTGAAGCTTTCTTT; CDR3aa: CSTKTGPVDTEAFF
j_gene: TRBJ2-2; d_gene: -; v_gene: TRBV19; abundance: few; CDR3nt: TGTGCCAGTAGTAGGAGGGAGAACACCGGGGAGCTGTTTTTT; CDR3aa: CASSRRENTGELFF
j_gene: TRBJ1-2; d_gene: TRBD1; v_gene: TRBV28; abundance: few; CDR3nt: TGTGCCAGCAGTTCTCGGACAGGCGGAGAAAGCTACACCTTC; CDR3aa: CASSSRTGGESYTF
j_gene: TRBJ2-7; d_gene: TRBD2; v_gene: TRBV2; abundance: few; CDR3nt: TGTGCCAGTCCGACTAGCGGGGGGGCCGAGCAGTACTTC; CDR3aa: CASPTSGGAEQYF